The source of this T cell receptor (beta chain) is a study of cytomegalovirus exposure and HLA in healthy donors (dated by TCRdb to the late 2010s). With respect to the entire study: The 500 to 800 repertoires of the first cohort and the 95 to 150 validation repertoires were produced on the same platform, according to a later analysis. Along with the approximately 600-subject first cohort, a separate validation cohort of over a hundred different subjects was used. The study combined high-throughput TCR immunosequencing, statistical association of individual TCRs with disease status, and machine learning to predict cytomegalovirus infection status. The study aimed to test whether cataloging public T cell receptors could reveal signatures of past pathogen exposure.

The donors were included in the validation cohort of 120 subjects, a group kept apart from the roughly 730-subject first cohort. General conclusions and limits of the study: In a later analysis, TCRs clustered in the first cohort were found to also tend to co-occur in the roughly 120 validation repertoires, with about 94% of cluster scores above 0. In vitro tests confirmed that a few of the cytomegalovirus-associated TCR beta chains recognize cytomegalovirus antigens. The study listed 164 TCR beta chains as associated with cytomegalovirus. Most TCR sequences were observed very rarely across donors, whereas some public TCRs were present in many individuals. The classifier was reported to diagnose cytomegalovirus status with high specificity and sensitivity in both the original and validation cohorts. The validation cohort had no HLA typing available for a later analysis, so co-occurrence within that cohort was assessed over all 120 or so repertoires. The authors suggested that the approach could potentially be generalized to other disease states and immunological phenotypes.

Measured from the cysteine to the phenylalanine, the CDR3 is 14 residues long. Here the CDR3 DNA is all that survives: 42 bases in frame from base 1. The germline V gene yields MNHEY for CDR1 and SVGAGI for CDR2. Libraries were prepared through the immunoSEQ multiplex PCR assay. The authors' analysis ran thus. A statistical classification framework was developed to diagnose cytomegalovirus status using the catalog of TCR beta chain sequences. TCRdb retrieved this table from immuneACCESS and kept in-frame rearrangements only. Not all clones are present; in checked studies, unresolved V genes account for under half, and no reason is known for the remainder. From that table come the V and J calls and clone size; the DNA was used to work out D and trimming. This sample lists more than 60,000 clones; around 97% were detected once. The ten largest clones capture 1.5% to 2% of the sample. With respect to this clone: The antigen it binds to is not known. Base qualities were left out, and no much larger clone turns up one base away.

This TCR was recovered from a woman between 18 and 30 years old in good health and CMV-seropositive. Sequenced input: PBMCs. Here the chain combines TRBV6-5 and TRBJ2-7; 8 bases in the junction line up with TRBD2. The nucleotide sequence is given as TGTGCTACTTCTGGGGCGGGAGGCATTACGAAGCAGTACTTC. Its product reads: CATSGAGGITKQYF.